This T cell receptor beta chain stems from a study of T cell responses to AZD1222 COVID-19 vaccine. Study-wide results and limits: Per reports, nearly half of all spike-specific TCRs target regions that are unmutated in variants. Donors in the cohort were predominantly white British and more often female, and clonal diversity was possibly underestimated.

TCRdb's table, derived via immunoSEQ multiplex PCR, lists solely in-frame clones and lacks some. The sample contains fewer than 90,000 clones, 70% to 90% of which appear only once. The CDR3 totals 14 residues. Germline-derived CDR1 and CDR2 are GTSNPN and SVGIG (reference sequence). V lost 5 bases, J lost 2 bases, and 13 bases lay in between. Details on this clone: What it binds is not known.

The receptor was isolated from an adult in good health. The rearrangement joins TRBV30 to TRBJ1-5; perhaps TRBD1 as D (5 bases). Sequences were derived from peripheral blood, sampled on day 0 of AZD1222 vaccination. The CDR3 nucleotides are TGTGCCTGGCGTGGGGCTTCGGGCAATCAGCCCCAGCATTTT. This codes for CAWRGASGNQPQHF.